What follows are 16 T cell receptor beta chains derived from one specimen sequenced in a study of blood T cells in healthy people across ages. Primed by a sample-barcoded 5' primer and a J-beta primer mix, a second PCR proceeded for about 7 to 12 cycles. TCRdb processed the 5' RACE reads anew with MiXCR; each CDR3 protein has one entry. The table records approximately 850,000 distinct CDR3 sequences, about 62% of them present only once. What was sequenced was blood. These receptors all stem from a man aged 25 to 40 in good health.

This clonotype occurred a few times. CDR3 protein: CSVAGQSVFETQYF. CDR3 bases: TGCAGCGTTGCGGGACAGTCCGTTTTCGAGACCCAGTACTTC. The V and J genes are TRBV29-1 and TRBJ2-5, with 7 bases matching TRBD1. The length of the CDR3 is 14 residues. After removal of 4 bases from V and 5 bases from J, the junction contained 10 bases not matched to a gene. The germline V gene encodes CDR1 SQVTM and CDR2 ANQGSEA.

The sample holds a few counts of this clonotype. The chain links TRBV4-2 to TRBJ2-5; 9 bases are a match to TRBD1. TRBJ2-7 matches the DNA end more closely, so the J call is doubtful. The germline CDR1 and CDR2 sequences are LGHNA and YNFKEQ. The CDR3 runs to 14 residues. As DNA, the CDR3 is TGTGCCAGCAGCCAAGAAACAGGGGGCGGCGAGCAGTACTTC. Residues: CASSQETGGGEQYF.

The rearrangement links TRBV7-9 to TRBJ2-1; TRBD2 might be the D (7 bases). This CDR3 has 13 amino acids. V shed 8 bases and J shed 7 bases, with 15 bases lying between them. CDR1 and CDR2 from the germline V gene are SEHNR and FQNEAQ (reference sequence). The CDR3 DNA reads TGTGCCAGCGTCGGGGGGCTTAGTAATGAGCAGTTCTTC. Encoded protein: CASVGGLSNEQFF.

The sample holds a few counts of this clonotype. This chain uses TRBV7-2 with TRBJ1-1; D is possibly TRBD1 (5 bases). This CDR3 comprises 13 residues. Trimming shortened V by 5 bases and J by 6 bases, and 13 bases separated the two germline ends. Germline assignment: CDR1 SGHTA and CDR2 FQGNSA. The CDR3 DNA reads TGTGCCAGCAGCATGGGAGGGACCGCTGAAGCTTTCTTT. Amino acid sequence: CASSMGGTAEAFF.

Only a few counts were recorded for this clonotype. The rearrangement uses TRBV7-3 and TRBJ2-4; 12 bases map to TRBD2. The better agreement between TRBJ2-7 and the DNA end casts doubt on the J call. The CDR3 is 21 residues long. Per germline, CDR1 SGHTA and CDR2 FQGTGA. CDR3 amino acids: CASSPRARLAGDPRVPYEQYF. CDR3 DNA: TGTGCCAGCAGCCCCAGAGCCAGACTAGCGGGAGACCCTCGGGTTCCTTACGAGCAGTACTTC.

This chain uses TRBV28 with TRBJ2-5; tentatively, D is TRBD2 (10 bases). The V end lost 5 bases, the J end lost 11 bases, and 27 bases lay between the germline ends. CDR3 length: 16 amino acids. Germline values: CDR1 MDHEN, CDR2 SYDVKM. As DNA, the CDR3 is TGTGCCAGCAGTCTACAGGGGGCTAGCGGGAGAGATGAGCAGTACTTC. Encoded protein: CASSLQGASGRDEQYF. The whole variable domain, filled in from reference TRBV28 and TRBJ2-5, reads DVKVTQSSRYLVKRTGEKVFLECVQDMDHENMFWYRQDPGLGLRLIYFSYDVKMKEKGDIPEGYSVSREKKERFSLILESASTNQTSMYLCASSLQGASGRDEQYFGPGTRLLVL.

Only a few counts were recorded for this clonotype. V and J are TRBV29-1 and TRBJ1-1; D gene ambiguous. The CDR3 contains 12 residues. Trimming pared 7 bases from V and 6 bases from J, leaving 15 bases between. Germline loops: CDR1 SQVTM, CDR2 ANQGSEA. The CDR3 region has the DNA TGCAGCGGGAAAGGTACTGGCGCTGAAGCTTTCTTT. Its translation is CSGKGTGAEAFF.

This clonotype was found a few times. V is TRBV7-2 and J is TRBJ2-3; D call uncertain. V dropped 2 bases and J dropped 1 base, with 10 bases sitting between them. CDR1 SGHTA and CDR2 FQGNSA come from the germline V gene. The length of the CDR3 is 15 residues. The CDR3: CASSLLVSRTDTQYF. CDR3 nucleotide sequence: TGTGCCAGCAGCTTATTGGTCTCTCGCACAGATACGCAGTATTTT.

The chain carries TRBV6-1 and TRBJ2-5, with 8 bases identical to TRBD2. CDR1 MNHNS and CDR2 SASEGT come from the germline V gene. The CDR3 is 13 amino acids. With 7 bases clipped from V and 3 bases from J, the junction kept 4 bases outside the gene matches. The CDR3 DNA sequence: TGTGCCAGCAAGTATAGCGGGGAAGAGACCCAGTACTTC. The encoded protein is CASKYSGEETQYF.

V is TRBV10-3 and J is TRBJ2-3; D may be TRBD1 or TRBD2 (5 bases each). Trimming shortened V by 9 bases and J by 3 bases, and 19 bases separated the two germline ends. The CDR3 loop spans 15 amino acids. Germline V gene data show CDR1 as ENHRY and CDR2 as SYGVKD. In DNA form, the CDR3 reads TGTGCCATGGCTCCCTCAGGGTCGGGGACAGATACGCAGTATTTT. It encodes CAMAPSGSGTDTQYF.

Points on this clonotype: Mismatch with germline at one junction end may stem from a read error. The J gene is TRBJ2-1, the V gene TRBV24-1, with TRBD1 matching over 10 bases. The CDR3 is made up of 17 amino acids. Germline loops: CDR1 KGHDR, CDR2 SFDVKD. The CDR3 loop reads CVTSDPAGTGADNEQFF. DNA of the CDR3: TGTGTCACCAGTGATCCCGCCGGGACAGGGGCCGACAATGAGCAGTTCTTC.

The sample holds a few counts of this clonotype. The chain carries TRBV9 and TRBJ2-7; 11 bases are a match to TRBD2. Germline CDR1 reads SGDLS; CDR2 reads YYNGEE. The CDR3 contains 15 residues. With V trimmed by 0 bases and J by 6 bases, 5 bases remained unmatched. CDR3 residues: CASSVAPGLAGEQYF. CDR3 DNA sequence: TGTGCCAGCAGCGTAGCCCCAGGACTAGCGGGCGAGCAGTACTTC.

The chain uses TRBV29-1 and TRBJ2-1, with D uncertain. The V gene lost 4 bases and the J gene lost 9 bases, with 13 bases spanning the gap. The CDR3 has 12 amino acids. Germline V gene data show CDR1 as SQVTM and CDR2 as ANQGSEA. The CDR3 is CSVVAEGTEQFF. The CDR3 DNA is TGCAGCGTTGTTGCGGAAGGTACTGAGCAGTTCTTC.

CDR3 residues: CSVNSMNEQFF. The CDR3 DNA sequence: TGCAGCGTCAATTCTATGAATGAGCAGTTCTTC. The J gene is TRBJ2-1, the V gene TRBV29-1; D is ambiguous. The CDR3 extends over 11 amino acids. The V and J ends lost 6 bases and 7 bases respectively, with 10 bases between them. CDR1 and CDR2 (germline): SQVTM, ANQGSEA.

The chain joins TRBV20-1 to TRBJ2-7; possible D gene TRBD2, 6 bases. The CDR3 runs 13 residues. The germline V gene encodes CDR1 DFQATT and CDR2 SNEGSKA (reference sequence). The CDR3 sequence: CSAVDGSSYEQYF. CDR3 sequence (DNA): TGCAGCGCTGTGGACGGGAGCTCCTACGAGCAGTACTTC.

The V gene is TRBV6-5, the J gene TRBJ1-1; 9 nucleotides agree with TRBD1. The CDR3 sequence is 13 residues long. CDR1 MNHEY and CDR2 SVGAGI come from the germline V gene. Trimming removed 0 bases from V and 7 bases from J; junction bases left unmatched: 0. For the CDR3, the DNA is TGTGCCAGCAGTTACTCGACAGGGGGTGAAGCTTTCTTT. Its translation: CASSYSTGGEAFF.